This T cell receptor beta chain was recorded in a study of T cells in Graves' hyperthyroidism and ophthalmopathy. Germline V CDR1 and CDR2: SGHAT, FQNNGV. V was shortened by 5 bases and J by 2 bases, with 16 bases between the two germline ends. CDR3 length: 16 residues. This clonotype has at least ten counts. Its antigen is unknown. Uncontrolled infection, other autoimmune disease, pregnancy or lactation barred patients from enrollment. Amplification yielded TCR beta CDR3 regions, with RNA transcripts as the source. The HTBI primer set drove a first-round RT-PCR of the TCR CDR3. From the multiplex PCR reads, TCRdb called clonotypes with MiXCR, one entry per CDR3 protein. The data show about 500,000 distinct CDR3 sequences, 16% seen once. Notes on the study in general: Ophthalmopathy could be told apart from stable hyperthyroidism with a 13 V-J model.

Sequencing was done on a sample of blood. This clonotype was obtained from a woman between 18 and 29 years old with Graves' hyperthyroidism. The chain employs TRBV11-2 and TRBJ1-3; D ambiguous. The CDR3, as DNA: TGTGCCAGCAGCGCGACACCATCTACGGCTGGAAACACCATATATTTT. This sequence encodes CASSATPSTAGNTIYF.